Shown below are 30 T cell receptor beta chains from a single sample sequenced in a study of shared clonotypes between healthy human individuals. TCRdb keeps only in-frame clones here, not all; method: immunoSEQ multiplex PCR. The profile shows over 2 million clones, approximately 95% of them singletons. The sequenced sample consisted of naive CD4+ T cells sorted from blood. Described subset: CD45RA+ positively selected. The receptors were sampled from a man between 18 and 29 years old in good health.

The V call is TRBV4-3, the J call TRBJ2-7, with D possibly being TRBD2 (7 bases). Trimming pared 0 bases from V and 3 bases from J, leaving 12 bases between. The CDR3 spans 15 residues. Germline-derived CDR1 and CDR2 are LGHNA and YSLEER. This chain's CDR3 is CASSQERGARYEQYF. CDR3 nucleotides: TGCGCCAGCAGCCAAGAACGGGGGGCACGCTACGAGCAGTACTTC.

The count of this clone is one. In nucleotides, the CDR3 is TGTGCCAGCAGCTTAGGGATTAGCGCATGGACAGATACGCAGTATTTT. Amino acid sequence: CASSLGISAWTDTQYF. The chain is built from TRBV7-9 and TRBJ2-3; tentatively, D is TRBD2 (5 bases). Germline CDR1 reads SEHNR; CDR2 reads FQNEAQ (reference sequence). Deletions cut 1 base from V and 3 bases from J, with 14 bases between. The CDR3 runs to 16 residues.

The chain links TRBV18 to TRBJ1-6, with TRBD1 matching over 9 bases. J gave up 7 bases and V 5 bases, and 3 bases lay outside the gene matches. Per the germline V gene, CDR1 is KGHSH and CDR2 is LQKENI. There are 14 residues in the CDR3. CDR3 nucleotides: TGTGCCAGCTCATCCGGGACAGGGAATTCACCCCTCCACTTT. Translation: CASSSGTGNSPLHF.

The rearrangement links TRBV10-3 to TRBJ2-7, with 9 bases fitting TRBD1. Germline-derived CDR1 and CDR2 are ENHRY and SYGVKD. The CDR3 is made up of 15 amino acids. After removal of 6 bases from V and 0 bases from J, the junction contained 6 bases not matched to a gene. This CDR3 reads CAIRPGTGSSYEQYF. The DNA of the CDR3 is TGTGCCATCAGACCCGGGACAGGGTCCTCCTACGAGCAGTACTTC.

The chain employs TRBV9 and TRBJ2-1; perhaps D is TRBD1 or TRBD2 (7 bases each). Germline CDR1 reads SGDLS; CDR2 reads YYNGEE. The CDR3 totals 19 residues. The ends were cut back, 4 bases at V and 0 bases at J, with 23 bases in the middle. CDR3 nucleotide sequence: TGTGCCAGCAGCTCCAGGGGGGGGACAGAAAGACGCTCCTACAATGAGCAGTTCTTC. It translates to CASSSRGGTERRSYNEQFF.

The chain links TRBV5-1 to TRBJ2-2; possibly TRBD1 for D (6 bases). CDR3 length: 15 amino acids. V lost 3 bases and J lost 8, with 17 bases in between. The germline CDR1 and CDR2 sequences are SGHRS and YFSETQ. CDR3 DNA: TGCGCCAGCAGCTACCAGACAGGTCCGTCGGGGGAGCTGTTTTTT. Residues: CASSYQTGPSGELFF.

This rearrangement joins TRBV5-1 to TRBJ1-6; 7 nucleotides line up with TRBD1. With V trimmed by 4 bases and J by 5 bases, 6 bases remained unmatched. CDR1 is SGHRS and CDR2 is YFSETQ in the germline V gene. The length of the CDR3 is 15 residues. The DNA for the CDR3 is TGCGCCAGCAGCAACCGGGACAGAGATAATTCACCCCTCCACTTT. It specifies CASSNRDRDNSPLHF.

The J gene is TRBJ2-1, the V gene TRBV19; 7 nucleotides agree with TRBD2. Germline values: CDR1 LNHDA, CDR2 SQIVND (reference sequence). The junction had 8 bases not matched to a gene; V was cut back by 6 bases and J by 9 bases. CDR3 length: 13 residues. The CDR3 nucleotides are TGTGCCAGTAGCCCTCGGACTAGTAGTGAGCAGTTCTTC. Translation: CASSPRTSSEQFF.

Points on this clone: Distinct nucleotide sequences in the sample also encode this CDR3. As DNA, the CDR3 is TGTGCCAGCAGCTCCGACCGGGCTAATGAAAAACTGTTTTTT. This gives the protein CASSSDRANEKLFF. V and J are TRBV7-9 and TRBJ1-4, with D unresolved. Trimming took 4 bases from V and 3 from J, leaving 9 bases between them. The germline gives CDR1 SEHNR, CDR2 FQNEAQ (reference sequence). CDR3 length: 14 amino acids.

The chain uses TRBV28 and TRBJ2-5, with D maybe TRBD2 (6 bases). CDR1 and CDR2 (germline): MDHEN, SYDVKM. V was pared by 7 bases and J by 5 bases, with 14 bases between. The CDR3 contains 13 residues. CDR3 nucleotide sequence: TGTGCCAGCACCGAGGGTGGGAGGGAGACCCAGTACTTC. Its protein product is CASTEGGRETQYF.

The chain joins TRBV13 to TRBJ2-5; TRBD2 agrees at 9 bases. The ends lost 5 bases at V and 3 bases at J; junction bases unmatched: 7. CDR3 length: 15 amino acids. Germline values: CDR1 PRHDT, CDR2 FYEKMQ (reference sequence). This CDR3 is CASSLLAGSEETQYF. The DNA for the CDR3 is TGTGCCAGCAGCCTCCTAGCGGGGAGTGAAGAGACCCAGTACTTC.

The chain combines TRBV6-6 with TRBJ2-7; D call uncertain. Per germline, CDR1 MNHNY and CDR2 SVGAGI (reference sequence). This CDR3 spans 13 amino acids. V lost 2 bases and J lost 2, with 7 bases in between. The CDR3 nucleotides are TGTGCCAGCAGTTACCCTTCCGCCTACGAGCAGTACTTC. Residues: CASSYPSAYEQYF.

The chain combines TRBV27 with TRBJ1-4; a possible D gene is TRBD1 (5 bases). From germline, CDR1 is MNHEY and CDR2 SMNVEV (reference sequence). This CDR3 region has 15 residues. V lost 5 bases and J lost 7, with 17 bases in between. CDR3 loop: CASSPQGKGSEKLFF. CDR3 DNA sequence: TGTGCCAGCAGTCCGCAGGGTAAGGGGAGTGAAAAACTGTTTTTT.

V is TRBV11-2 and J is TRBJ2-5; 7 bases are shared with TRBD2. The CDR3 covers 11 residues. The J segment lost 7 bases and the V segment lost 8 bases, leaving 4 bases of the junction unmatched. The germline gives CDR1 SGHAT, CDR2 FQNNGV. The CDR3: CASRGDGTQYF. CDR3 coding DNA: TGTGCCAGCCGGGGGGACGGGACCCAGTACTTC. Supplemented by reference TRBV11-2 and TRBJ2-5, the full variable domain reads EAGVAQSPRYKIIEKRQSVAFWCNPISGHATLYWYQQILGQGPKLLIQFQNNGVVDDSQLPKDRFSAERLKGVDSTLKIQPAKLEDSAVYLCASRGDGTQYFGPGTRLLVL.

V and J are TRBV11-2 and TRBJ2-3, with D hard to call. Germline assignment: CDR1 SGHAT and CDR2 FQNNGV. Trimming took 4 bases from V and 1 from J, leaving 9 bases between them. This CDR3 comprises 14 residues. The chain's CDR3 is CASSSLGGTDTQYF. CDR3 DNA: TGTGCCAGCAGCTCGTTAGGAGGCACAGATACGCAGTATTTT.

The chain carries TRBV25-1 and TRBJ2-1, with 11 bases fitting TRBD1. J was trimmed by 2 bases and V by 1 base; bases with no gene match: 1. The CDR3 runs to 16 residues. CDR1 is MGHDK and CDR2 is SYGVNS in the germline V gene. CDR3 DNA sequence: TGTGCCAGCAGTGAATGGACAGGGGGCGCCTACAATGAGCAGTTCTTC. It is translated as CASSEWTGGAYNEQFF.

The chain uses TRBV6-5 and TRBJ1-5; a weak D match, TRBD1 (5 bases). V was shortened by 5 bases and J by 6 bases, with 14 bases between the two germline ends. CDR1 MNHEY and CDR2 SVGAGI come from the germline V gene. CDR3 size: 14 residues. In DNA, the CDR3 is TGTGCCAGCAGTGAGACCCGGGGCCTTCAGCCCCAGCATTTT. Translated: CASSETRGLQPQHF.

The gene calls are TRBV7-9 and TRBJ2-7; TRBD2 is a possible D gene (7 bases). Trimming pared 8 bases from V and 4 bases from J, leaving 18 bases between. Germline assignment: CDR1 SEHNR and CDR2 FQNEAQ (reference sequence). The CDR3 spans 14 residues. The CDR3 region is CASGRGGGIYEQYF. CDR3 sequence (DNA): TGTGCCAGCGGCCGTGGCGGGGGCATATACGAGCAGTACTTC.

The CDR3 DNA is TGCGCCAGCAGCTTAGGATCGGACACCGGGGAGCTGTTTTTT. It codes for CASSLGSDTGELFF. V usage is TRBV5-1 and J usage is TRBJ2-2; D ambiguous. The germline CDR1 and CDR2 sequences are SGHRS and YFSETQ. Trimming took 2 bases from V and 3 from J, leaving 8 bases between them. The CDR3 is 14 amino acids.

This clone came up many times. The chain couples TRBV7-2 to TRBJ1-2; 8 positions agree with TRBD1. CDR3 length: 15 amino acids. V lost 5 bases, J lost 0 bases, and 5 bases stayed unmatched. Germline values: CDR1 SGHTA, CDR2 FQGNSA. The DNA for the CDR3 is TGTGCCAGCAGCAGAGACAGGGGAACTAACTATGGCTACACCTTC. Its protein is CASSRDRGTNYGYTF.

The chain uses TRBV10-2 and TRBJ1-2; 8 bases are a match to TRBD1. The CDR3 is 15 residues long. Germline CDR1 is WSHSY and CDR2 is SAAADI. The ends lost 3 bases at V and 3 bases at J; junction bases unmatched: 6. In DNA form, the CDR3 reads TGCGCCAGCAGTGACAGGGGGCAGGGGGACTATGGCTACACCTTC. It specifies CASSDRGQGDYGYTF.

This CDR3 is CASSTRQGSYNEQFF. CDR3 DNA: TGTGCCAGCAGCACCCGACAGGGAAGCTACAATGAGCAGTTCTTC. The chain uses TRBV11-2 and TRBJ2-1; 7 nucleotides align to TRBD1. Unmatched junction bases numbered 7, after V lost 5 bases and J lost 3 bases. Germline assignment: CDR1 SGHAT and CDR2 FQNNGV. CDR3 length equals 15 residues.

This clone is a singleton in its sample. This chain uses TRBV2 with TRBJ1-1; D possibly corresponds to TRBD1 (5 bases). Per the germline V gene, CDR1 is SNHLY and CDR2 is FYNNEI. The CDR3 sequence is 11 residues long. Deletions cut 6 bases from V and 10 bases from J, with 12 bases between. The CDR3 spells CASSGRERAFF. The CDR3 region has the DNA TGTGCCAGCAGCGGCAGGGAAAGAGCTTTCTTT.

This chain connects TRBV4-1 to TRBJ1-3; no firm D call. Trimming took off 5 bases at V and 0 bases at J, with 14 bases between the two ends. Germline-derived CDR1 and CDR2 are MGHRA and YSYEKL. The CDR3 extends over 16 amino acids. CDR3 in DNA: TGCGCCAGCAGCGTCGCGCACGGGAGCTCTGGAAACACCATATATTTT. It yields the protein CASSVAHGSSGNTIYF.

The CDR3 here is CASHRVQNSPLHF. CDR3 DNA sequence: TGTGCCAGCCATAGGGTACAGAATTCACCCCTCCACTTT. V and J are TRBV28 and TRBJ1-6; D unresolved. V was clipped by 8 bases and J by 7 bases, with 12 bases between them. CDR3 length: 13 amino acids. Germline CDR1 and CDR2: MDHEN and SYDVKM.

Concerning this clone: In the same sample, other DNA sequences code for this CDR3. The gene calls are TRBV14 and TRBJ1-5, with D unclear. Trimming took 0 bases from V and 7 from J, leaving 7 bases between them. In germline, CDR1 is SGHDN, CDR2 FVKESK. This CDR3 region has 13 residues. The CDR3 here is CASSQDLRQPQHF. The CDR3 DNA follows: TGTGCCAGCAGCCAAGATCTCCGCCAGCCCCAGCATTTT.

This chain joins TRBV7-2 and TRBJ2-7, with D perhaps assigned TRBD1 or TRBD2 (5 bases each). The length of the CDR3 is 14 residues. CDR1 and CDR2 (germline): SGHTA, FQGNSA. Trimming removed 6 bases from V and 7 bases from J, with 19 bases in between. CDR3 in DNA: TGTGCCAGCAGTAACCGGGGCAACCTGAGGGAGCAGTACTTC. This sequence encodes CASSNRGNLREQYF.

The V gene is TRBV10-1, the J gene TRBJ2-1; 11 positions match TRBD2. The ends lost 3 bases at V and 1 base at J; junction bases unmatched: 5. Germline V gene data show CDR1 as WNHNN and CDR2 as SYGVQD (reference sequence). The CDR3 is 17 residues long. This CDR3 is CASSDPGLAESYNEQFF. CDR3 bases: TGCGCCAGCAGTGACCCGGGACTAGCGGAGTCCTACAATGAGCAGTTCTTC.

This chain uses TRBV28 with TRBJ2-1; 7 positions match TRBD1. CDR3 length: 14 residues. Germline CDR1 reads MDHEN; CDR2 reads SYDVKM. The J segment lost 6 bases and the V segment lost 4 bases, leaving 6 bases of the junction unmatched. CDR3 coding DNA: TGTGCCAGCAGTTCGGGACAGCTCCCCAATGAGCAGTTCTTC. This encodes CASSSGQLPNEQFF.

The chain couples TRBV11-2 to TRBJ1-4; D unresolved. From germline, CDR1 is SGHAT and CDR2 FQNNGV. The CDR3 consists of 15 residues. The V end was cut by 3 bases, the J end by 0 bases, with 8 bases between. CDR3 bases: TGTGCCAGCAGCTTTTCCAGGCCAACTAATGAAAAACTGTTTTTT. This gives the protein CASSFSRPTNEKLFF.